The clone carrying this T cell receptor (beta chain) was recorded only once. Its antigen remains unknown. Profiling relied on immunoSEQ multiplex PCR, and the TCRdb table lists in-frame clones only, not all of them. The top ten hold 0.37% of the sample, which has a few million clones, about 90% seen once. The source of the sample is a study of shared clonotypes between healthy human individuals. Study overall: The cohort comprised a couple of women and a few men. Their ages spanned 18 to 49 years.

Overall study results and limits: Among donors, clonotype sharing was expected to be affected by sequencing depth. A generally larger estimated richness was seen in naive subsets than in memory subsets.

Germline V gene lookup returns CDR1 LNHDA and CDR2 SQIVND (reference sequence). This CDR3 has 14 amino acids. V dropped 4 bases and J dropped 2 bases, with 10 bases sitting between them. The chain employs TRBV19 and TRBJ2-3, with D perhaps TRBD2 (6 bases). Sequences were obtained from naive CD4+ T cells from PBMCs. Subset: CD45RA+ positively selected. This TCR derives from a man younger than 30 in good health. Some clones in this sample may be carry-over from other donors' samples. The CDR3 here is CASSKLAFTDTQYF. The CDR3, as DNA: TGTGCCAGTAGTAAACTAGCATTCACAGATACGCAGTATTTT. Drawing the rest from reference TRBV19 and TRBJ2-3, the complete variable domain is DGGITQSPKYLFRKEGQNVTLSCEQNLNHDAMYWYRQDPGQGLRLIYYSQIVNDFQKGDIAEGYSVSREKKESFPLTVTSAQKNPTAFYLCASSKLAFTDTQYFGPGTRLTVL.